Presented here are 3 T cell receptor beta chains from one specimen sequenced in a study of PD-L1 blockade in urothelial cancer. Assay: immunoSEQ multiplex PCR; the TCRdb copy retains only in-frame clones and omits some. Of 45,000 to 65,000 clones in the sample, approximately 87% were seen once. The source was PBMCs, collected around atezolizumab (anti-PD-L1) treatment. The receptors come from a middle-aged man with urothelial cancer.

V and J are TRBV4-2 and TRBJ1-1, with D possibly matching TRBD1 (5 bases). The CDR3 spans 14 residues. Germline CDR1 and CDR2: LGHNA and YNFKEQ. Between the trimmed V and J ends, which lost 0 bases and 4 bases, there was a span of 9 bases. CDR3 sequence (DNA): TGTGCCAGCAGCCAAGACGGGGGGGGCACTGAAGCTTTCTTT. Translating it yields CASSQDGGGTEAFF.

This chain uses TRBV29-1 with TRBJ2-7; D remains unclear. CDR1 SQVTM and CDR2 ANQGSEA come from the germline V gene. V gave up 4 bases and J gave up 5 bases, with 15 bases separating them. The CDR3 contains 13 residues. The CDR3 bases are TGCAGCGTTGTTCGAGATTCTCTAAACGAGCAGTACTTC. Translation: CSVVRDSLNEQYF.

The chain uses TRBV4-3 and TRBJ2-7; 9 bases are a match to TRBD1. The V and J ends lost 1 base and 4 bases, in that order; junction bases with no gene match: 8. The CDR3 covers 16 residues. Germline V gene data show CDR1 as LGHNA and CDR2 as YSLEER. The DNA of the CDR3 is TGCGCCAGCAGCCAAGGGACCGGACAGGGGTGGTACGAGCAGTACTTC. Its protein product is CASSQGTGQGWYEQYF.